This T cell receptor (beta chain) came from a study of shared clonotypes between healthy human individuals. As originally analysed: Without quality scores, immunoSEQ junctional reads could not be filtered like full-length reads. Libraries were prepared by immunoSEQ multiplex PCR; TCRdb keeps only in-frame clonotypes and omits some of them. V, J and clone size are taken as reported in that table, and D and trimming were inferred from the DNA itself. The sample lists over 2 million clones, around 92% occurring once. The CDR3 extends over 11 amino acids. Germline V gene sequence: CDR1 SGHDN, CDR2 FVKESK. Deletions cut 3 bases from V and 16 bases from J, with 13 bases between. Study conclusions and caveats: Across a handful of donors, naive CD4 shared around 5.3%, naive CD8 less than 4%, memory CD4 more than 2%, memory CD8 0.4% to 0.5%.

Points on this clone: Its antigen is not known.

Sequencing was done on a sample of naive CD4+ T cells from PBMCs. As for subset: CD45RA+ positively selected. This chain joins TRBV14 and TRBJ2-1; D is tentatively TRBD1 or TRBD2 (7 bases each). The sequence derives from a man aged 18 to 29 in good health. Some clones in this sample may be carry-over from other donors' samples. In DNA form, the CDR3 reads TGTGCCAGCAGCCACAGGGGGGGAGAATTCTTC. Protein sequence: CASSHRGGEFF.